This T cell receptor (beta chain) is from a study of CD8 T cells in Susac syndrome. Points from the study as a whole: As the study acknowledged, the number of individuals in its TCR sequencing and HLA analysis was relatively small.

TEMRA cells underwent FACS enrichment and CD8+ and CD4+ T cells underwent negative isolation. Losses at the gene ends were 3 bases for V and 2 bases for J; bases not matched to a gene: 5. The CDR3 length is 16 residues. In germline, CDR1 is DFQATT, CDR2 SNEGSKA (reference sequence). With random hexamers, reverse transcription was performed on about 0.5 to 1 ug of RNA. Amplification of the TCR beta CDR3 was carried out by immunoSEQ multiplex PCR, which spanned a total of 54 Vbeta and 13 Jbeta segments. TCRdb re-called the immunoSEQ multiplex PCR reads with MiXCR, one entry per CDR3 protein. The repertoire holds around 200,000 distinct CDR3 sequences, with 95% as singletons. To note about this clonotype: What it binds is unknown.

The genes are TRBV20-1 and TRBJ2-7; 15 bases line up with TRBD2. The sample comprised CD4+ T cells from PBMCs. This clonotype was obtained from a human donor in good health. Here the CDR3 reads CSASRTSGGATYEQYF. In nucleotides, the CDR3 is TGCAGTGCTAGCCGGACTAGCGGGGGGGCCACCTACGAGCAGTACTTC.